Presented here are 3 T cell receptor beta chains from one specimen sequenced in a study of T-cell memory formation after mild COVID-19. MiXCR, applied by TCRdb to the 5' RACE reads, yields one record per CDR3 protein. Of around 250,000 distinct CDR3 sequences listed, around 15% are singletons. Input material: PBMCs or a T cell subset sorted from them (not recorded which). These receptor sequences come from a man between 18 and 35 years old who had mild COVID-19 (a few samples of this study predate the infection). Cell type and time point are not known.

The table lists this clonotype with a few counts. CDR3 bases: TGCAGTGCTAGAGAGGGCAGGGGGAACACTGAAGCTTTCTTT. Protein sequence: CSAREGRGNTEAFF. The V call is TRBV20-1, the J call TRBJ1-1, with D tentatively TRBD1 (6 bases). Germline V gene lookup returns CDR1 DFQATT and CDR2 SNEGSKA (reference sequence). The CDR3 is made up of 14 amino acids. Trimming left V 0 bases short and J 1 base short, with 9 bases between.

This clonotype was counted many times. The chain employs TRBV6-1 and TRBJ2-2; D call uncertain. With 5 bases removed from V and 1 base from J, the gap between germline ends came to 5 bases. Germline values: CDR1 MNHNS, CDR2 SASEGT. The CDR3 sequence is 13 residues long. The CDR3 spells CASSPRNTGELFF. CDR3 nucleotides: TGTGCCAGCAGTCCCAGGAACACCGGGGAGCTGTTTTTT.

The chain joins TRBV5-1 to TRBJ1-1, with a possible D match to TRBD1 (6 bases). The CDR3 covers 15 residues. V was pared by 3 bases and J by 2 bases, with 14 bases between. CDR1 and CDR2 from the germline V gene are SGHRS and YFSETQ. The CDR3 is CASSSGPGENTEAFF. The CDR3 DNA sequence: TGCGCCAGCAGCTCGGGACCAGGGGAAAACACTGAAGCTTTCTTT. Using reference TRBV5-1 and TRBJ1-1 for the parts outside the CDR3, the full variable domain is KAGVTQTPRYLIKTRGQQVTLSCSPISGHRSVSWYQQTPGQGLQFLFEYFSETQRNKGNFPGRFSGRQFSNSRSEMNVSTLELGDSALYLCASSSGPGENTEAFFGQGTRLTVV.